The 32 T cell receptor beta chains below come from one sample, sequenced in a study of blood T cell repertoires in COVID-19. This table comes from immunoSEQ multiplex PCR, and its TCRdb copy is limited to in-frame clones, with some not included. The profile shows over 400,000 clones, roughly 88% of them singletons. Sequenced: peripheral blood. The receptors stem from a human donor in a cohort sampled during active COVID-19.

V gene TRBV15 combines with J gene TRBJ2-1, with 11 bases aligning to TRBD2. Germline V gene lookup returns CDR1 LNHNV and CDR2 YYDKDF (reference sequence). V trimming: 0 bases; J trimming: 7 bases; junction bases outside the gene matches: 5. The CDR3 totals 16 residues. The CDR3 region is CATSRESASGRNEQFF. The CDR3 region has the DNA TGTGCCACCAGCAGAGAGTCGGCTAGCGGGAGGAATGAGCAGTTCTTC. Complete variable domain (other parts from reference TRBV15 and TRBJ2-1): DAMVIQNPRYQVTQFGKPVTLSCSQTLNHNVMYWYQQKSSQAPKLLFHYYDKDFNNEADTPDNFQSRRPNTSFCFLDIRSPGLGDTAMYLCATSRESASGRNEQFFGPGTRLTVL.

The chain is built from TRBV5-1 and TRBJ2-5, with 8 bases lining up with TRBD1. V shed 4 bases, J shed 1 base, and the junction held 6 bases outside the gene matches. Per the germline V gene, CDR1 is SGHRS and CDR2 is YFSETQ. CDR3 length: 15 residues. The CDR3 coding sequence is TGCGCCAGCAGCCGTGGGCAGGGGGCCCAAGAGACCCAGTACTTC. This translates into CASSRGQGAQETQYF.

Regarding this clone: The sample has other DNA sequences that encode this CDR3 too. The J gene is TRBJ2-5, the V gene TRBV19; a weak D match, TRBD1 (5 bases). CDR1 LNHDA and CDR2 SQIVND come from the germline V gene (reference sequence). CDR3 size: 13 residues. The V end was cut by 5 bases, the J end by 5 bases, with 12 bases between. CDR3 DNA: TGTGCCAGTAGTCCTGGCCAGGGCGAGACCCAGTACTTC. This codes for CASSPGQGETQYF.

CDR3 residues: CASSPNRGFLSEAFF. CDR3 coding DNA: TGTGCCAGCAGTCCAAACCGCGGGTTCTTGAGTGAAGCTTTCTTT. V and J are TRBV28 and TRBJ1-1, with no clear D. V gave up 5 bases and J gave up 7 bases, with 20 bases separating them. Germline V gene data show CDR1 as MDHEN and CDR2 as SYDVKM. This CDR3 has 15 amino acids. Combining the CDR3 with reference TRBV28 and TRBJ1-1 gives the whole variable domain DVKVTQSSRYLVKRTGEKVFLECVQDMDHENMFWYRQDPGLGLRLIYFSYDVKMKEKGDIPEGYSVSREKKERFSLILESASTNQTSMYLCASSPNRGFLSEAFFGQGTRLTVV.

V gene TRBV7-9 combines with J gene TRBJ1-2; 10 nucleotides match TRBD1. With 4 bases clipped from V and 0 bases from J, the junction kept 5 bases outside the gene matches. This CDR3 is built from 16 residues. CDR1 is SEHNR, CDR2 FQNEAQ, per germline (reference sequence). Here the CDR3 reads CASSSGTGATNYGYTF. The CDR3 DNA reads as TGTGCCAGCAGCTCCGGGACAGGGGCTACTAACTATGGCTACACCTTC.

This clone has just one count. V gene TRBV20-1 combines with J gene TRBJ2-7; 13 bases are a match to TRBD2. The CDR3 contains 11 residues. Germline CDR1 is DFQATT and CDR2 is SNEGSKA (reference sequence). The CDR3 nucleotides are TGCAGCGGACTAGCGGGAGACGAGCAGTACTTC. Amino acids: CSGLAGDEQYF.

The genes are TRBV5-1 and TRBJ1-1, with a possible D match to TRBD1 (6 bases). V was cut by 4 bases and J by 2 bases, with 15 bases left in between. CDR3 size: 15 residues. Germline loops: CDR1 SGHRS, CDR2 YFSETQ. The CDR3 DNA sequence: TGCGCCAGCAGCCCGGACAGCTCGGGCAACACTGAAGCTTTCTTT. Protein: CASSPDSSGNTEAFF.

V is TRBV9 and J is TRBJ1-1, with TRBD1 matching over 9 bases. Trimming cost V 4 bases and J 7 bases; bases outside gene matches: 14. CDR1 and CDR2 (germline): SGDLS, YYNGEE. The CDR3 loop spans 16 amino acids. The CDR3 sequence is CASSPKQGANSGEAFF. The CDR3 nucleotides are TGTGCCAGCAGCCCCAAACAGGGGGCGAATTCGGGTGAAGCTTTCTTT.

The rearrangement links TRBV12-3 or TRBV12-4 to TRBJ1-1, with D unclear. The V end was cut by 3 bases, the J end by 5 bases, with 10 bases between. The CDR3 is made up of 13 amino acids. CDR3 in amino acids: CASSLEERTEAFF. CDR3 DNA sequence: TGTGCCAGCAGTTTGGAGGAACGGACTGAAGCTTTCTTT.

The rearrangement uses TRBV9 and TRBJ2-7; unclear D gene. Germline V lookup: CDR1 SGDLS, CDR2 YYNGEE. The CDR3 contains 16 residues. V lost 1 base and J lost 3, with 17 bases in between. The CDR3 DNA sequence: TGTGCCAGCAGCGTATCGGGTACTTCTACCGACTACGAGCAGTACTTC. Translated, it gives CASSVSGTSTDYEQYF.

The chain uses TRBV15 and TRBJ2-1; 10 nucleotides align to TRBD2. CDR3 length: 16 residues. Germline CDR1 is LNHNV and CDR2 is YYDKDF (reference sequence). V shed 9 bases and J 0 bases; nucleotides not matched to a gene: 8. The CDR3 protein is CATRYSGRSSYNEQFF. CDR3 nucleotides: TGTGCCACTAGATATAGCGGGAGGAGCTCCTACAATGAGCAGTTCTTC. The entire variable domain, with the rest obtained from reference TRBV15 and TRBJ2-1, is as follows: DAMVIQNPRYQVTQFGKPVTLSCSQTLNHNVMYWYQQKSSQAPKLLFHYYDKDFNNEADTPDNFQSRRPNTSFCFLDIRSPGLGDTAMYLCATRYSGRSSYNEQFFGPGTRLTVL.

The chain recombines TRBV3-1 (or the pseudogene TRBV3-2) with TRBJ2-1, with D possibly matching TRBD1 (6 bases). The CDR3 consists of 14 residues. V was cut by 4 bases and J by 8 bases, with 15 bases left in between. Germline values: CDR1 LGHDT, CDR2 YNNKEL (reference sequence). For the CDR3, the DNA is TGTGCCAGCAGCCCCCTCAGGGGAGTCTATGAGCAGTTCTTC. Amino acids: CASSPLRGVYEQFF.

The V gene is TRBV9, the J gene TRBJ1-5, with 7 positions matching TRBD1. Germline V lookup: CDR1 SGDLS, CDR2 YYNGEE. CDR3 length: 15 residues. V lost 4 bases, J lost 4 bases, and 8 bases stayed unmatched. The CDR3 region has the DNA TGTGCCAGCAGCCCGGGACAGCACCTAAATCAGCCCCAGCATTTT. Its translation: CASSPGQHLNQPQHF.

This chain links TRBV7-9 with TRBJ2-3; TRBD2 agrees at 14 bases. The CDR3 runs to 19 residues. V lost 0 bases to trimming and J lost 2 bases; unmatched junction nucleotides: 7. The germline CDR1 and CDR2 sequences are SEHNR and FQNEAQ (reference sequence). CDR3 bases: TGTGCCAGCAGCTTAGCCCTGACTAGCGGGAGGGACCTCACAGATACGCAGTATTTT. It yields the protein CASSLALTSGRDLTDTQYF. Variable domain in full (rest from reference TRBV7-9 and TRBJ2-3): DTGVSQNPRHKITKRGQNVTFRCDPISEHNRLYWYRQTLGQGPEFLTYFQNEAQLEKSRLLSDRFSAERPKGSFSTLEIQRTEQGDSAMYLCASSLALTSGRDLTDTQYFGPGTRLTVL.

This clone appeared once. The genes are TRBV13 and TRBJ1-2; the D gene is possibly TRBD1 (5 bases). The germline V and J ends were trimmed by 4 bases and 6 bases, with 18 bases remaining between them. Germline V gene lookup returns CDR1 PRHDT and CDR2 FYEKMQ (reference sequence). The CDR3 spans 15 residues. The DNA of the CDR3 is TGTGCCAGCAGCTCCCGGACAACTACCATCAATGGCTACACCTTC. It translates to CASSSRTTTINGYTF.

The CDR3 spells CSARSITGIGNTEAFF. CDR3 in DNA: TGCAGCGCCCGATCAATTACAGGGATCGGAAACACTGAAGCTTTCTTT. This rearrangement joins TRBV29-1 to TRBJ1-1; a possible D gene is TRBD1 (6 bases). Germline V gene data show CDR1 as SQVTM and CDR2 as ANQGSEA. Trimming took 7 bases from V and 2 from J, leaving 23 bases between them. The CDR3 sequence is 16 residues long.

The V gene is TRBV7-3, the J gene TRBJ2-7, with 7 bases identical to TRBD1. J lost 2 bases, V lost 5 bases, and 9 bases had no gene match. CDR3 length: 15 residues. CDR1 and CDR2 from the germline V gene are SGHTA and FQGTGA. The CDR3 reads CASSPRQGPAYEQYF. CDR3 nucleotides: TGTGCCAGCAGCCCCCGACAGGGTCCTGCCTACGAGCAGTACTTC.

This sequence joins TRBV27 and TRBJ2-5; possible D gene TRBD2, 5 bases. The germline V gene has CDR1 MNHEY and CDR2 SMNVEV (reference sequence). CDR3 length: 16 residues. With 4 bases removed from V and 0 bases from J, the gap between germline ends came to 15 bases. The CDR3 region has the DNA TGTGCCAGCAGTTCAGCGGCGGCGATTTACCAAGAGACCCAGTACTTC. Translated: CASSSAAAIYQETQYF.

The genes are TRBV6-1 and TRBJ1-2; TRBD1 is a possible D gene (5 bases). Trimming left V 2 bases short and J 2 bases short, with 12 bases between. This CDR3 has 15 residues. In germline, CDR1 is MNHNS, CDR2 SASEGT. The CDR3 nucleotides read TGTGCCAGCAGTGAATATAGGCAGGGCAACTATGGCTACACCTTC. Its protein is CASSEYRQGNYGYTF.

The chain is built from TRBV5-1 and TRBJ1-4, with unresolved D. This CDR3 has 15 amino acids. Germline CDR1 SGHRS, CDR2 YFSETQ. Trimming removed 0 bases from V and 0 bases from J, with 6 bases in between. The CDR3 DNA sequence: TGCGCCAGCAGCTTGGATCCTTCAACTAATGAAAAACTGTTTTTT. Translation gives CASSLDPSTNEKLFF.

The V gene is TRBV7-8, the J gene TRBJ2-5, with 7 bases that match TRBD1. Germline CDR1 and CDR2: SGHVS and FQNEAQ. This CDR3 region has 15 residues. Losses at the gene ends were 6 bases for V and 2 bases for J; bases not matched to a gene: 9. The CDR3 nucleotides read TGTGCCAGCAGTTGGACAGGTTGGGCACAAGAGACCCAGTACTTC. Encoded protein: CASSWTGWAQETQYF.

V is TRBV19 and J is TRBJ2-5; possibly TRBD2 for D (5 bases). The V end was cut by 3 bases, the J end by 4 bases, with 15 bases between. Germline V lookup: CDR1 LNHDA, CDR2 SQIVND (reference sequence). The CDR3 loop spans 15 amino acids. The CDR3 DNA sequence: TGTGCCAGTAGTATGACACGGGATTTAATAGAGACCCAGTACTTC. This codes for CASSMTRDLIETQYF.

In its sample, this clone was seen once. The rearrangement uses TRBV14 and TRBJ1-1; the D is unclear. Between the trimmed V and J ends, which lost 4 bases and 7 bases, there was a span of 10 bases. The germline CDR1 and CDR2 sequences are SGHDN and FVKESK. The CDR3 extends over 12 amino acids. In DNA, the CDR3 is TGTGCCAGCAGCCTCCACGCAGGTGAAGCTTTCTTT. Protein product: CASSLHAGEAFF.

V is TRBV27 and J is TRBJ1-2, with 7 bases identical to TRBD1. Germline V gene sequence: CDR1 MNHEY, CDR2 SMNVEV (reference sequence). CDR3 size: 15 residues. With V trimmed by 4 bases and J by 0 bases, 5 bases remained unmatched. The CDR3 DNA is TGTGCCAGCAGTTCCCCGGGACAGTCTAACTATGGCTACACCTTC. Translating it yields CASSSPGQSNYGYTF.

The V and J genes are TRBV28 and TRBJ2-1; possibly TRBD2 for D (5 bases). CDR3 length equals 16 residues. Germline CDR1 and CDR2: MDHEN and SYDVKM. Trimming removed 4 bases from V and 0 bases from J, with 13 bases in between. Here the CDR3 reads CASSSPGWSSYNEQFF. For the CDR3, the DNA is TGTGCCAGCAGTTCCCCGGGGTGGAGCTCCTACAATGAGCAGTTCTTC.

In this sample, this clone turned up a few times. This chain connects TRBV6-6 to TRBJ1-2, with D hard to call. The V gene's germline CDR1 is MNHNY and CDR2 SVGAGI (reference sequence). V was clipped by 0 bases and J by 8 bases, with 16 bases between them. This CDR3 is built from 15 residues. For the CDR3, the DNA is TGTGCCAGCAGTTACTCGACTCGGGAGAGTGGAGGCTACACCTTC. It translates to CASSYSTRESGGYTF.

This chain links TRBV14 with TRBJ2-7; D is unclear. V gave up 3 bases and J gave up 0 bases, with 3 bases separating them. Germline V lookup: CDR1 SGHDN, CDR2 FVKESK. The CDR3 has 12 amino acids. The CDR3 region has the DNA TGTGCCAGCAGCCACCGCTCCTACGAGCAGTACTTC. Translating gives CASSHRSYEQYF.

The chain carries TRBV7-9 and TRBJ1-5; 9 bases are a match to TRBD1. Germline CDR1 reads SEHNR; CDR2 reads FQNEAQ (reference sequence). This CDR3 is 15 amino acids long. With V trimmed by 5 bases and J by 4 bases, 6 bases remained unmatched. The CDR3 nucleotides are TGTGCCAGCAGCCACCGGGACAGGGTTAATCAGCCCCAGCATTTT. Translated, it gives CASSHRDRVNQPQHF.

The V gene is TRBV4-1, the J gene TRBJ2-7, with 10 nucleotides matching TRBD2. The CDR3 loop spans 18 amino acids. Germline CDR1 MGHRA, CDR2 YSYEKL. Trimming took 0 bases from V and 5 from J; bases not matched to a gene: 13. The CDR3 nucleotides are TGCGCCAGCAGCCAAGATAACGAACTTAGCGGGAGGCGCGACGAGCAGTACTTC. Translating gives CASSQDNELSGRRDEQYF.

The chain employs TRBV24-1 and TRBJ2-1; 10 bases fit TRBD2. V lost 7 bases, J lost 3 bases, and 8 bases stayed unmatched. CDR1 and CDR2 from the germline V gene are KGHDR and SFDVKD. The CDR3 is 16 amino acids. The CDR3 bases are TGTGCCACCAGCGGACTAGCGGCCCTTGGCTACAATGAGCAGTTCTTC. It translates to CATSGLAALGYNEQFF.

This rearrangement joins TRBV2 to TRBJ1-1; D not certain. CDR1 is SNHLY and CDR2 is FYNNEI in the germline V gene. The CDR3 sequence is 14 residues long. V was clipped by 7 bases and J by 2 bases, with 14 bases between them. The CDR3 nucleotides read TGTGCCAGCAATCTGCGCAGGCTAAACACTGAAGCTTTCTTT. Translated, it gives CASNLRRLNTEAFF. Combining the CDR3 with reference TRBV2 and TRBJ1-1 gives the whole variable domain EPEVTQTPSHQVTQMGQEVILRCVPISNHLYFYWYRQILGQKVEFLVSFYNNEISEKSEIFDDQFSVERPDGSNFTLKIRSTKLEDSAMYFCASNLRRLNTEAFFGQGTRLTVV.

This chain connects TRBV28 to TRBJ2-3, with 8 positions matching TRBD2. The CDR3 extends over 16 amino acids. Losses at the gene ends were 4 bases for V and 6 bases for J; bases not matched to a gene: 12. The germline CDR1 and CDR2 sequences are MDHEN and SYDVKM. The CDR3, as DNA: TGTGCCAGCAGTTACCCCCGGAGCGGGGGCGGGGATACGCAGTATTTT. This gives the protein CASSYPRSGGGDTQYF.